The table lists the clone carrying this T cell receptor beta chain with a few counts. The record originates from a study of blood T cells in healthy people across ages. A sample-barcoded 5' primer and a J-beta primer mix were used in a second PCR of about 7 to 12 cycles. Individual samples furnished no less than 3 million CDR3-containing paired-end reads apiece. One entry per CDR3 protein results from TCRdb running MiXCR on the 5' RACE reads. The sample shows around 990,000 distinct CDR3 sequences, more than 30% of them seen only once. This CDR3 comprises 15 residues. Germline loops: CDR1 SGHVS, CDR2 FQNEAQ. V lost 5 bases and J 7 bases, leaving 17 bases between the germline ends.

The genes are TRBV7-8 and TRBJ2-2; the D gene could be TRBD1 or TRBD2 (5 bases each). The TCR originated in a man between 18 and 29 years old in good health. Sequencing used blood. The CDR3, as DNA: TGTGCCAGCAGCCCAGGGCTCGGACTTAACGGGGAGCTGTTTTTT. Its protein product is CASSPGLGLNGELFF.